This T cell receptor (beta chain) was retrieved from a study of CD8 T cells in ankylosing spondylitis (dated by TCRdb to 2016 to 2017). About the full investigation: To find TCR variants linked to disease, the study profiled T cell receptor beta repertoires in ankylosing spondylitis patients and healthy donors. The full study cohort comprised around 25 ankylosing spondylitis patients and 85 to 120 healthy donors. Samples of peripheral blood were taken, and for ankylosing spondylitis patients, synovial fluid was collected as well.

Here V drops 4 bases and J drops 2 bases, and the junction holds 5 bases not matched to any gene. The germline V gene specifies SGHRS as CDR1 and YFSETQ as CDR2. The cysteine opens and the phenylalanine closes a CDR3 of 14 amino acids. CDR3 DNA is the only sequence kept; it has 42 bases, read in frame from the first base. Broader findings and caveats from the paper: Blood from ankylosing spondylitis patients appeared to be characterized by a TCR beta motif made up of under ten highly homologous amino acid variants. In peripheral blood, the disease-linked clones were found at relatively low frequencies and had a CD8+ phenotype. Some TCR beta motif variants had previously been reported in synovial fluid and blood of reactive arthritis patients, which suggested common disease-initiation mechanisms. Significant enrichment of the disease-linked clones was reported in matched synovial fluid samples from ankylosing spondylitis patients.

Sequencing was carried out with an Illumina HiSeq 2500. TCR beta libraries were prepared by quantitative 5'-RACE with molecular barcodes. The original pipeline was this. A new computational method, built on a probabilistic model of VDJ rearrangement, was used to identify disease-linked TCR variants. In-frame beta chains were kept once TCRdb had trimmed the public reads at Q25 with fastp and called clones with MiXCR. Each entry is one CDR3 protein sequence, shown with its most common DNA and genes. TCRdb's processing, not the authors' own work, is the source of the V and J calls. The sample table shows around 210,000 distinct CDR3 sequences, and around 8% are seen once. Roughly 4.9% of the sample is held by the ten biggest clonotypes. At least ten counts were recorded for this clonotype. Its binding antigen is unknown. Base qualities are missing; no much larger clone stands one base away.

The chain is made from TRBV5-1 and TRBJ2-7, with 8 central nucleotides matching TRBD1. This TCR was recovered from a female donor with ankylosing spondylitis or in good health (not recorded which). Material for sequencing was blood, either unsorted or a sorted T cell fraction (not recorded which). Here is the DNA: TGCGCCAGCAGCCCGGTACAGGGGGCCTACGAGCAGTACTTC. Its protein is CASSPVQGAYEQYF.